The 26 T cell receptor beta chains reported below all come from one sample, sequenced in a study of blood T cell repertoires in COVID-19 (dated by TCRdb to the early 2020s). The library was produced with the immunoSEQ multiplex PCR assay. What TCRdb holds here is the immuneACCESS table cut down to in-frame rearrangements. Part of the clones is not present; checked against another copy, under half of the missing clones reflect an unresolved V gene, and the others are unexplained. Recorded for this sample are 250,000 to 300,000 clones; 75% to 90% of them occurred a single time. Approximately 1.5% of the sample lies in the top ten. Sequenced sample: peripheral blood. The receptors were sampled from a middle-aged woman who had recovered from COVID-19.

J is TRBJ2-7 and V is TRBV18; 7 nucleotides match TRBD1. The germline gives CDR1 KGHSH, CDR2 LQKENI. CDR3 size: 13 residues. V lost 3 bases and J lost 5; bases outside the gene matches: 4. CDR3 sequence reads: CASSPGTAHEQYF. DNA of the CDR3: TGTGCCAGCTCACCTGGGACAGCCCACGAGCAGTACTTC.

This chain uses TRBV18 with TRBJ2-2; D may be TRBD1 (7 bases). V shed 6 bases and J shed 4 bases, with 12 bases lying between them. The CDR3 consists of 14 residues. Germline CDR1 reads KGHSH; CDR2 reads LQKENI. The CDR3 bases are TGTGCCAGCTCGGAGGGGACAGCCACCGGGGAGCTGTTTTTT. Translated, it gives CASSEGTATGELFF. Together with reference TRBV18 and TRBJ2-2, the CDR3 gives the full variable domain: NAGVMQNPRHLVRRRGQEARLRCSPMKGHSHVYWYRQLPEEGLKFMVYLQKENIIDESGMPKERFSAEFPKEGPSILRIQQVVRGDSAAYFCASSEGTATGELFFGEGSRLTVL.

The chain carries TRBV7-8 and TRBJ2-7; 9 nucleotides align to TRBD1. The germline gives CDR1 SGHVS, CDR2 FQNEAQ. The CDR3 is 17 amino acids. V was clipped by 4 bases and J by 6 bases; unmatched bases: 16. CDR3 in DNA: TGTGCCAGCAGCTACCAGGGGGGACAGGGAAGGGTCGGCGAGCAGTACTTC. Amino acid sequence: CASSYQGGQGRVGEQYF.

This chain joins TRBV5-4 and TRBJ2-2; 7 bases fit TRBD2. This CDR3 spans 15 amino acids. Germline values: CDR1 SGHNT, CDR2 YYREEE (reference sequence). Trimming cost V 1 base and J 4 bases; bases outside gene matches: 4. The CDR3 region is CASSLWVAGTGELFF. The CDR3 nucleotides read TGTGCCAGCAGCTTGTGGGTAGCGGGCACCGGGGAGCTGTTTTTT.

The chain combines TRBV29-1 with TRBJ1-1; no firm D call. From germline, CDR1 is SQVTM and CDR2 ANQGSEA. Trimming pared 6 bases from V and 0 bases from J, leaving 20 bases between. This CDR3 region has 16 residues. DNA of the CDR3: TGCAGCGTCACCCCAACCCCGACTCGTCTGAACACTGAAGCTTTCTTT. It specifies CSVTPTPTRLNTEAFF.

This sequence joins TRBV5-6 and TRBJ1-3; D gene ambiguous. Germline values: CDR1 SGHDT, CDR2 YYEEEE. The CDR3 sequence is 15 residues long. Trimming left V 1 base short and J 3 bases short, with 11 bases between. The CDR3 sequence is CASSLSQSFGNTIYF. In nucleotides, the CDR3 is TGTGCCAGCAGCTTGTCACAGTCTTTTGGAAACACCATATATTTT.

The CDR3 DNA reads as TGTGCCAGCAGCGTAATGAGCGGGGGGTACAATGAGCAGTTCTTC. Translating it yields CASSVMSGGYNEQFF. The chain combines TRBV9 with TRBJ2-1; 9 bases are shared with TRBD2. Germline CDR1 reads SGDLS; CDR2 reads YYNGEE. With 1 base clipped from V and 4 bases from J, the junction kept 3 bases outside the gene matches. This CDR3 has 15 amino acids.

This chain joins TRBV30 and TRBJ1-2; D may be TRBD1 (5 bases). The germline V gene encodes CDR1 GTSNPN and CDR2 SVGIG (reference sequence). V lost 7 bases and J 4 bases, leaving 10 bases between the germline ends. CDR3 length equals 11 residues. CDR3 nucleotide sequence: TGTGCCTCGTTAAGGGGCTATGGCTACACCTTC. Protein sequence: CASLRGYGYTF.

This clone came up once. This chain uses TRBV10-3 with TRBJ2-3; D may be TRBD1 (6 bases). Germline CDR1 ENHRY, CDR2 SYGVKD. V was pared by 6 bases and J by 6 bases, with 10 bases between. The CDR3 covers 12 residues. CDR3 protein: CAISTGLDTQYF. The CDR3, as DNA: TGTGCCATCAGCACAGGGTTGGATACGCAGTATTTT.

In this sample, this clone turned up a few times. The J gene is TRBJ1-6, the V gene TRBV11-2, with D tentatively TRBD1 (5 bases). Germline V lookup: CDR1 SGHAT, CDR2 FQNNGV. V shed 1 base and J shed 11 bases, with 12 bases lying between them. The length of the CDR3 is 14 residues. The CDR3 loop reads CASSLAGLVAPLHF. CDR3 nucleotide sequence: TGTGCCAGCAGCTTAGCAGGGTTAGTAGCACCCCTCCACTTT.

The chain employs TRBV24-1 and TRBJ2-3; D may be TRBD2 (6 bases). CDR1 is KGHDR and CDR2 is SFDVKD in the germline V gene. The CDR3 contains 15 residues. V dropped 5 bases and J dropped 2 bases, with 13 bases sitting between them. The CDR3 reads CATSGGGAHTDTQYF. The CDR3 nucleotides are TGTGCCACCAGTGGGGGCGGGGCCCACACAGATACGCAGTATTTT.

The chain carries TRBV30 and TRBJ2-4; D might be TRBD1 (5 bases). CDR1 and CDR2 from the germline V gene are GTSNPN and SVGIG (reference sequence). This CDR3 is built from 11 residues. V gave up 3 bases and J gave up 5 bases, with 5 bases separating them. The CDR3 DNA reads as TGTGCCTGGAGCAGGGAAAACATTCAGTACTTC. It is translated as CAWSRENIQYF.

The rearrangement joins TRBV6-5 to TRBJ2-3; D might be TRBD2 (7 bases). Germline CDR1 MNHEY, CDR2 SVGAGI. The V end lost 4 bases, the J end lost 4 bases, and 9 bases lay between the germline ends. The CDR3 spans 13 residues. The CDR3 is CASSWGGADTQYF. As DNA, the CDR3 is TGTGCCAGCAGTTGGGGGGGCGCAGATACGCAGTATTTT.

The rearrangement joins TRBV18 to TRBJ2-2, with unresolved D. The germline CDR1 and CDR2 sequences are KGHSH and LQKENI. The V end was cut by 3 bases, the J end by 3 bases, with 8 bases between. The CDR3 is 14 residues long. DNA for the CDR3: TGTGCCAGCTCACCCCTCAAGCACACCGGGGAGCTGTTTTTT. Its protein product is CASSPLKHTGELFF. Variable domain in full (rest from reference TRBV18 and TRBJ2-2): NAGVMQNPRHLVRRRGQEARLRCSPMKGHSHVYWYRQLPEEGLKFMVYLQKENIIDESGMPKERFSAEFPKEGPSILRIQQVVRGDSAAYFCASSPLKHTGELFFGEGSRLTVL.

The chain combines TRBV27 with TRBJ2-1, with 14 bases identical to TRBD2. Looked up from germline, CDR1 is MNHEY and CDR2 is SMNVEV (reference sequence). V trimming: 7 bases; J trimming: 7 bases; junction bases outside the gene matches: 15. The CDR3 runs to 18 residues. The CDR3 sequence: CASTPWATSGGATNEQFF. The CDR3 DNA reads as TGTGCCAGCACCCCATGGGCGACTAGCGGGGGGGCCACGAATGAGCAGTTCTTC.

The CDR3 sequence is CASSPFAGGETQYF. As DNA, the CDR3 is TGTGCCAGCAGCCCCTTTGCAGGGGGAGAGACCCAGTACTTC. The chain carries TRBV2 and TRBJ2-5, with 7 bases that match TRBD1. Germline CDR1 is SNHLY and CDR2 is FYNNEI. This CDR3 spans 14 amino acids. J gave up 4 bases and V 6 bases, and 8 bases lay outside the gene matches.

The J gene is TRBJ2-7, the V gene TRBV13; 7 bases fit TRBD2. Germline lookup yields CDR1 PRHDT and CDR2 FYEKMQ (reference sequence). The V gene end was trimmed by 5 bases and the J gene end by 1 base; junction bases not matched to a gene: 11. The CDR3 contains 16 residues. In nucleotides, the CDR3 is TGTGCCAGCAGCCTCTTCGGGGGGTTAGTATCCTACGAGCAGTACTTC. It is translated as CASSLFGGLVSYEQYF.

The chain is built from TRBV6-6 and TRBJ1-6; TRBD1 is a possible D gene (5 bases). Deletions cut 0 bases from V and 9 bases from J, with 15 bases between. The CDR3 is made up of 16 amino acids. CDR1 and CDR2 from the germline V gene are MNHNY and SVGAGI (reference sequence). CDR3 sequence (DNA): TGTGCCAGCAGTTACTCGCTGTGGCAGGGCGGTTCACCCCTCCACTTT. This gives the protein CASSYSLWQGGSPLHF.

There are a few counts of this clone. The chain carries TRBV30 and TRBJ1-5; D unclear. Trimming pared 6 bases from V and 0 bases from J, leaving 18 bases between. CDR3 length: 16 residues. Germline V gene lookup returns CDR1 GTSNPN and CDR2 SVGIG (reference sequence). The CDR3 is CACYYPQPDSNQPQHF. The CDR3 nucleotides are TGTGCCTGCTACTACCCCCAGCCAGATAGCAATCAGCCCCAGCATTTT.

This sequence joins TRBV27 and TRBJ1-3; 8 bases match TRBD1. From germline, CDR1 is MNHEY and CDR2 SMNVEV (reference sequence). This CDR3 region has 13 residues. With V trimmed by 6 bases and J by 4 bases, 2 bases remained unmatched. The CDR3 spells CASRRQGGNTIYF. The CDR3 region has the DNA TGTGCCAGCAGACGACAGGGGGGAAACACCATATATTTT.

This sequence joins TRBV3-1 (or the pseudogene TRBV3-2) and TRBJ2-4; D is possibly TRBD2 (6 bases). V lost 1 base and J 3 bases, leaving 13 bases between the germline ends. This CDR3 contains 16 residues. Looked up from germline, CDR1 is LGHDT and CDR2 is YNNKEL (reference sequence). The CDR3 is CASSQGWREGKNIQYF. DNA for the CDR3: TGTGCCAGCAGCCAAGGTTGGAGGGAAGGCAAAAACATTCAGTACTTC.

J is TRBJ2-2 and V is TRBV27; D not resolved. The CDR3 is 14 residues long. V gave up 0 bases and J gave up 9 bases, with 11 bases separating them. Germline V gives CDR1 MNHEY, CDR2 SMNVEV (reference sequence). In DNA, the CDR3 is TGTGCCAGCAGTTTATCCCTGGGCAGCCGGGAGCTGTTTTTT. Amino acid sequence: CASSLSLGSRELFF.

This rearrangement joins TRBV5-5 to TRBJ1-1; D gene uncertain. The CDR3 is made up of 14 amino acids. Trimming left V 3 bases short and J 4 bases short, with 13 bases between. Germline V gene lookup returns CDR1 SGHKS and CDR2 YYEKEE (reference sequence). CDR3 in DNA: TGTGCCAGCAGCTGGCTAGAAATCTCCACTGAAGCTTTCTTT. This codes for CASSWLEISTEAFF.

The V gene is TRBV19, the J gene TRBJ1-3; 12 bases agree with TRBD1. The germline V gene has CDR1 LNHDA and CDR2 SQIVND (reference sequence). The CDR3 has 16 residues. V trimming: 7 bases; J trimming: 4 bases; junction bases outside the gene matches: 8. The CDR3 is CASIAGGTGGGNTIYF. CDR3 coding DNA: TGTGCCAGTATCGCCGGTGGGACAGGGGGCGGAAACACCATATATTTT.

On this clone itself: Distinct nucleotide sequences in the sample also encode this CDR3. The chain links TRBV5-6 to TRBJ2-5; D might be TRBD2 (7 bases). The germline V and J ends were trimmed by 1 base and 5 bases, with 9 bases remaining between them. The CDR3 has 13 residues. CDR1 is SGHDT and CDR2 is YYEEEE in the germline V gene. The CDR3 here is CASSLRGAETQYF. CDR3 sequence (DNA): TGTGCCAGCAGCTTGCGGGGGGCCGAGACCCAGTACTTC.

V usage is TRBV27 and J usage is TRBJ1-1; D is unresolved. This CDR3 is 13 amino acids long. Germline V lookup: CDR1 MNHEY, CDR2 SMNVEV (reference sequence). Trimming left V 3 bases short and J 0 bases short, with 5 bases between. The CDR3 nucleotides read TGTGCCAGCAGTTTGTGGCTGAACACTGAAGCTTTCTTT. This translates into CASSLWLNTEAFF.